The 32 T cell receptor beta chains given below trace back to one sample, sequenced in a study of human T cells and chemical hapten exposure (dated by TCRdb to 2020 to 2022). Per the publication, the time point label means: patch test 1, 2 weeks after DPC sensitization. The sample's treatment or condition, from its label and the paper: therapeutic diphenylcyclopropenone sensitization with weekly scalp DPC. Library prep was done by RACE. These reads were obtained on a NextSeq 500. TCRdb reprocessed the public reads (quality trimming at Q25 with fastp, clone calling with MiXCR) and kept in-frame beta chains. When rows share a CDR3 protein, they turn into one entry using the most common DNA and genes. The sample table shows about 380,000 distinct CDR3 sequences, and approximately 5.1% are seen once. The ten largest clones capture approximately 2.5% of the sample. Specimen: whole blood, collected in connection with sensitization to the hapten diphenylcyclopropenone (DPC). Receptors originate from a woman between 45 and 65 years old with alopecia areata. Some clones in this sample may be carry-over from other donors' samples.

The chain combines TRBV27 with TRBJ2-7, with D possibly TRBD1 on 5 matching bases. V lost 2 bases and J lost 7, with 12 bases in between. Germline CDR1 MNHEY, CDR2 SMNVEV (reference sequence). The CDR3 is made up of 13 amino acids. The CDR3 spells CASSLVPGREQYF. CDR3 bases: TGTGCCAGCAGTTTAGTCCCAGGGCGGGAGCAGTACTTC.

This clonotype has ten or more counts. This chain uses TRBV3-1 with TRBJ1-2, with D perhaps TRBD1 (5 bases). Trimming took 2 bases from V and 3 from J, leaving 13 bases between them. Per germline, CDR1 LGHDT and CDR2 YNNKEL (reference sequence). There are 15 residues in the CDR3. The CDR3 nucleotides are TGTGCCAGCAGCCAATACGGGGGTGAGGACTATGGCTACACCTTC. Amino acids: CASSQYGGEDYGYTF.

This clonotype was detected a few times. The chain is built from TRBV3-1 and TRBJ2-1; D gene uncertain. The CDR3 runs to 15 residues. Trimming took off 3 bases at V and 0 bases at J, with 9 bases between the two ends. The germline CDR1 and CDR2 sequences are LGHDT and YNNKEL (reference sequence). The CDR3 is CASSHLAVSYNEQFF. In DNA, the CDR3 is TGTGCCAGCAGCCACTTGGCGGTCTCCTACAATGAGCAGTTCTTC.

In this sample, this clonotype turned up many times. This could be a read error, since a much larger clone is one nucleotide away. This chain uses TRBV4-2 with TRBJ1-5; possible D gene TRBD1, 6 bases. V shed 1 base and J shed 4 bases, with 8 bases lying between them. Germline V CDR1 and CDR2: LGHNA, YNFKEQ. There are 14 residues in the CDR3. CDR3 DNA: TGTGCCAGCAGCCAAGGACAGGAAAATCAGCCCCAGCATTTT. Protein sequence: CASSQGQENQPQHF.

The chain employs TRBV7-2 and TRBJ1-4, with D hard to call. Trimming left V 5 bases short and J 8 bases short, with 15 bases between. The CDR3 consists of 14 residues. Germline V CDR1 and CDR2: SGHTA, FQGNSA. As DNA, the CDR3 is TGTGCCAGCAGCAACACCCGAAGCGGGGAAAAACTGTTTTTT. Its translation is CASSNTRSGEKLFF.

This clonotype was seen many times. This chain joins TRBV6-6 and TRBJ2-3, with D perhaps assigned TRBD1 or TRBD2 (6 bases each). The CDR3 extends over 13 amino acids. The V gene lost 11 bases and the J gene lost 3 bases, with 15 bases spanning the gap. Per germline, CDR1 MNHNY and CDR2 SVGAGI (reference sequence). CDR3 protein: CAGSRGATDTQYF. Written as DNA, the CDR3 is TGTGCCGGCTCTAGGGGGGCGACAGATACGCAGTATTTT.

This clonotype was recorded many times. The chain has TRBV4-1 and TRBJ2-6; 7 nucleotides line up with TRBD2. Germline CDR1 and CDR2: MGHRA and YSYEKL. Losses at the gene ends were 2 bases for V and 0 bases for J; bases not matched to a gene: 7. The CDR3 spans 18 residues. The CDR3 DNA reads TGCGCCAGCAGCCAACCGAGGGAGGGCCTCTCTGGGGCCAACGTCCTGACTTTC. It translates to CASSQPREGLSGANVLTF.

The chain joins TRBV29-1 to TRBJ1-3; 8 nucleotides line up with TRBD1. V was pared by 3 bases and J by 2 bases, with 3 bases of the junction left unmatched. The CDR3 loop spans 14 amino acids. Per the germline V gene, CDR1 is SQVTM and CDR2 is ANQGSEA. Here the CDR3 DNA reads TGCAGCGTTGAGAGGACAGGGACTGGAAACACCATATATTTT. Translating it yields CSVERTGTGNTIYF.

This clonotype has a count of ten or more. The chain is built from TRBV27 and TRBJ2-7, with D possibly being TRBD2 (7 bases). V was clipped by 6 bases and J by 6 bases, with 18 bases between them. The CDR3 is 14 amino acids. The V gene's germline CDR1 is MNHEY and CDR2 SMNVEV (reference sequence). CDR3 residues: CASSSYGGRGEQYF. In nucleotides, the CDR3 is TGTGCCAGCAGCTCCTACGGGGGGCGGGGCGAGCAGTACTTC.

This clonotype has at least ten counts. V usage is TRBV20-1 and J usage is TRBJ1-5; D is uncertain. Germline lookup yields CDR1 DFQATT and CDR2 SNEGSKA (reference sequence). The CDR3 length is 13 residues. Trimming cost V 1 base and J 2 bases, with 6 bases left between them. CDR3 DNA: TGCAGTGCTAGAGGAGACGGCAATCAGCCCCAGCATTTT. It encodes CSARGDGNQPQHF.

In its sample, this clonotype was seen many times. This chain links TRBV15 with TRBJ2-7; D unresolved. This CDR3 has 14 residues. Trimming removed 0 bases at V and 3 bases at J, with 9 bases between. Germline V gives CDR1 LNHNV, CDR2 YYDKDF (reference sequence). CDR3 DNA: TGTGCCACCAGCAGAGAGGCCAGCCGCTACGAGCAGTACTTC. It is translated as CATSREASRYEQYF.

This clonotype was counted only a few times. V gene TRBV5-1 combines with J gene TRBJ2-1; TRBD2 matches at 9 bases. The CDR3 consists of 15 residues. Germline V lookup: CDR1 SGHRS, CDR2 YFSETQ. Trimming removed 2 bases from V and 6 bases from J; junction bases left unmatched: 6. Here the CDR3 DNA reads TGCGCCAGCAGCTTAGGGACTAGCAGGACCAATGAGCAGTTCTTC. This sequence encodes CASSLGTSRTNEQFF.

This clonotype was seen at least ten times. V gene TRBV5-1 combines with J gene TRBJ1-1, with a weak D call TRBD1 (5 bases). The CDR3 is made up of 17 amino acids. V gave up 2 bases and J gave up 0 bases, with 17 bases separating them. Looked up from germline, CDR1 is SGHRS and CDR2 is YFSETQ. This chain's CDR3 is CASSFAGGSALNTEAFF. The CDR3 DNA sequence: TGCGCCAGCAGCTTCGCGGGGGGGAGCGCGTTGAACACTGAAGCTTTCTTT. The whole variable domain, filled in from reference TRBV5-1 and TRBJ1-1, reads KAGVTQTPRYLIKTRGQQVTLSCSPISGHRSVSWYQQTPGQGLQFLFEYFSETQRNKGNFPGRFSGRQFSNSRSEMNVSTLELGDSALYLCASSFAGGSALNTEAFFGQGTRLTVV.

In its sample, this clonotype was seen many times. J is TRBJ2-1 and V is TRBV28, with TRBD1 identical over 11 bases. With V trimmed by 5 bases and J by 7 bases, 7 bases remained unmatched. Germline assignment: CDR1 MDHEN and CDR2 SYDVKM. This CDR3 comprises 15 residues. DNA for the CDR3: TGTGCCAGCAGTGCCGGGACAGGGGGTTGGAATGAGCAGTTCTTC. It translates to CASSAGTGGWNEQFF.

This clonotype was seen more than once but under ten times. The gene calls are TRBV7-9 and TRBJ2-1, with a possible D match to TRBD2 (6 bases). V was trimmed by 6 bases and J by 8 bases, leaving 29 bases between them. The V gene's germline CDR1 is SEHNR and CDR2 FQNEAQ (reference sequence). The CDR3 has 18 amino acids. CDR3 in DNA: TGTGCCAGCAGTAACCCCCTCCCCTTAGCGGTATTAGCCGATGAGCAGTTCTTC. It is translated as CASSNPLPLAVLADEQFF.

This clonotype appeared many times. The chain employs TRBV6-5 and TRBJ1-4; D gene unclear. V was clipped by 2 bases and J by 7 bases, with 17 bases between them. Looked up from germline, CDR1 is MNHEY and CDR2 is SVGAGI. This CDR3 is 16 amino acids long. This CDR3 reads CASSYTTTPPAEKLFF. CDR3 sequence (DNA): TGTGCCAGCAGTTACACAACAACCCCCCCGGCTGAAAAACTGTTTTTT.

This clonotype was counted at least ten times. This chain joins TRBV29-1 and TRBJ1-3, with D uncertain. Germline V CDR1 and CDR2: SQVTM, ANQGSEA. The V end lost 4 bases, the J end lost 1 base, and 14 bases lay between the germline ends. The CDR3 contains 15 residues. The CDR3 is CSVVGGLTSGNTIYF. CDR3 sequence (DNA): TGCAGCGTTGTCGGAGGGCTAACTTCTGGAAACACCATATATTTT.

This clonotype showed up many times. The chain joins TRBV7-9 to TRBJ1-1; D gene unclear. V was trimmed by 1 base and J by 5 bases, leaving 8 bases between them. Germline loops: CDR1 SEHNR, CDR2 FQNEAQ (reference sequence). The CDR3 spans 13 residues. The CDR3 is CASSLERETEAFF. In DNA form, the CDR3 reads TGTGCCAGCAGCTTAGAGCGGGAGACTGAAGCTTTCTTT.

The chain employs TRBV2 and TRBJ1-1; possible D gene TRBD1, 6 bases. With 6 bases removed from V and 0 bases from J, the gap between germline ends came to 20 bases. The CDR3 is 17 residues long. The V gene's germline CDR1 is SNHLY and CDR2 FYNNEI. Written as DNA, the CDR3 is TGTGCCAGCAGGGCGGGGGCTACAGGCCCCCTGAACACTGAAGCTTTCTTT. Protein: CASRAGATGPLNTEAFF.

There are a few counts of this clonotype. The rearrangement links TRBV24-1 to TRBJ2-3; D is undetermined. The CDR3 is 15 amino acids. The V gene lost 4 bases and the J gene lost 5 bases, with 15 bases spanning the gap. From germline, CDR1 is KGHDR and CDR2 SFDVKD. CDR3 sequence (DNA): TGTGCCACCAGTGACCACGTGAACTTCGGAGATACGCAGTATTTT. Protein product: CATSDHVNFGDTQYF.

This clonotype was counted at least ten times. This chain uses TRBV7-9 with TRBJ1-4; TRBD1 agrees at 9 bases. After removal of 4 bases from V and 4 bases from J, the junction contained 1 base not matched to a gene. The CDR3 runs to 14 residues. The V gene's germline CDR1 is SEHNR and CDR2 FQNEAQ (reference sequence). The CDR3 region has the DNA TGTGCCAGCAGCTCGACAGGGGGTAATGAAAAACTGTTTTTT. This sequence encodes CASSSTGGNEKLFF.

This clonotype was detected only a few times. The chain links TRBV5-1 to TRBJ1-2; weak D call: TRBD1 (6 bases). CDR1 and CDR2 from the germline V gene are SGHRS and YFSETQ. The V end was cut by 3 bases, the J end by 0 bases, with 12 bases between. This CDR3 spans 15 amino acids. CDR3 in amino acids: CASSSRDTSNYGYTF. DNA for the CDR3: TGCGCCAGCAGCTCCCGGGACACTTCTAACTATGGCTACACCTTC.

The V call is TRBV6-2 or TRBV6-3, the J call TRBJ1-1; TRBD1 aligns across 8 bases. V lost 7 bases, J lost 5 bases, and 9 bases stayed unmatched. The germline CDR1 and CDR2 sequences are MNHEY and SVGEGT. This CDR3 has 14 residues. CDR3 residues: CASILKTGETEAFF. In DNA form, the CDR3 reads TGTGCCAGCATTTTAAAGACAGGGGAGACTGAAGCTTTCTTT.

This clonotype was seen at least ten times. V is TRBV6-6 and J is TRBJ1-1; D possibly corresponds to TRBD1 (6 bases). V lost 4 bases, J lost 1 base, and 10 bases lay in between. This CDR3 has 14 residues. Germline loops: CDR1 MNHNY, CDR2 SVGAGI (reference sequence). CDR3 protein: CASSFTGRNTEAFF. In DNA, the CDR3 is TGTGCCAGCAGTTTTACAGGGAGGAACACTGAAGCTTTCTTT.

This clonotype was found many times. This rearrangement joins TRBV20-1 to TRBJ2-1; D is perhaps TRBD2 (7 bases). CDR3 length: 13 residues. V lost 6 bases and J 5 bases, leaving 14 bases between the germline ends. CDR1 is DFQATT and CDR2 is SNEGSKA in the germline V gene (reference sequence). Written as DNA, the CDR3 is TGCAGTGCGGGAGGGGACAAAAACAATGAGCAGTTCTTC. This codes for CSAGGDKNNEQFF.

This clonotype was found many times. This chain connects TRBV29-1 to TRBJ2-7; tentatively, D is TRBD2 (5 bases). CDR1 and CDR2 (germline): SQVTM, ANQGSEA. This CDR3 is 11 amino acids long. Trimming removed 4 bases from V and 3 bases from J, with 7 bases in between. The CDR3 DNA sequence: TGCAGCGTTGGAGCGGACTACGAGCAGTACTTC. It encodes CSVGADYEQYF.

There are many counts of this clonotype. The chain employs TRBV14 and TRBJ1-1; D is uncertain. Germline CDR1 and CDR2: SGHDN and FVKESK. The CDR3 covers 16 residues. V was pared by 0 bases and J by 5 bases, with 16 bases between. CDR3 in amino acids: CASSQDPKFGRTEAFF. The CDR3 DNA follows: TGTGCCAGCAGCCAAGATCCGAAGTTCGGCAGGACTGAAGCTTTCTTT.

The chain has TRBV7-9 and TRBJ1-4; D gene ambiguous. V lost 5 bases and J lost 0, with 13 bases in between. This CDR3 has 16 residues. In germline, CDR1 is SEHNR, CDR2 FQNEAQ (reference sequence). CDR3 residues: CASSPTSFATNEKLFF. The DNA for the CDR3 is TGTGCCAGCAGCCCCACTTCTTTTGCAACTAATGAAAAACTGTTTTTT.

This clonotype was detected many times. The V gene is TRBV4-3, the J gene TRBJ2-7; no reliable D call. From germline, CDR1 is LGHNA and CDR2 YSLEER. The CDR3 runs 13 residues. Trimming removed 0 bases at V and 3 bases at J, with 6 bases between. The CDR3 reads CASSQDIRYEQYF. In DNA, the CDR3 is TGCGCCAGCAGCCAAGATATCCGCTACGAGCAGTACTTC.

There are many counts of this clonotype. The chain uses TRBV10-2 and TRBJ2-1; D uncertain. V lost 2 bases, J lost 6 bases, and 5 bases lay in between. Germline CDR1 and CDR2: WSHSY and SAAADI. The CDR3 spans 12 residues. CDR3 coding DNA: TGCGCCAGCAGTGAGACGAGCAATGAGCAGTTCTTC. Translated: CASSETSNEQFF.

This clonotype has a count of ten or more. V and J are TRBV28 and TRBJ2-2; TRBD2 might be the D (6 bases). Germline lookup yields CDR1 MDHEN and CDR2 SYDVKM. The CDR3 spans 15 residues. V lost 5 bases and J 7 bases, leaving 17 bases between the germline ends. This CDR3 reads CASSPLQRVVGELFF. The CDR3 DNA is TGTGCCAGCAGTCCTCTCCAGCGGGTAGTCGGGGAGCTGTTTTTT.

This clonotype was found many times. This rearrangement joins TRBV5-1 to TRBJ1-1; possibly TRBD1 for D (6 bases). Germline V gene sequence: CDR1 SGHRS, CDR2 YFSETQ. Trimming left V 3 bases short and J 4 bases short, with 13 bases between. The CDR3 is 14 residues long. The DNA of the CDR3 is TGCGCCAGCAGCTCAGAATACAGGGCCACTGAAGCTTTCTTT. Translating gives CASSSEYRATEAFF.